This T cell receptor (beta chain) emerged from a study of blood T cell repertoires in COVID-19. About the study: Samples came from the United States, Italy and Spain, spanning acute and convalescent COVID-19. From T cells, B-cell-depleted T cells, or PBMCs came the material, which was cDNA or gDNA.

Original analysis: Estimated nucleated cell counts came from reference gene primer amplification. Here immunoSEQ multiplex PCR was the method, and the copy in TCRdb shows in-frame clones only, minus some. V and J calls and clone size are those listed in that table; D and trimming were worked out from the DNA. The profile shows 220,000 or so clones, around 90% of them singletons. Trimming removed 4 bases from V and 7 bases from J; junction bases left unmatched: 10. The V gene's germline CDR1 is SGHRS and CDR2 YFSETQ. This CDR3 is built from 15 residues. The chain has TRBV5-1 and TRBJ2-1, with 8 bases aligning to TRBD1. Sequencing input: peripheral blood. The source of this sequence is a man aged 55-75 years who had recovered from COVID-19. The CDR3 is CASSTGQGDKNEQFF. The CDR3 bases are TGCGCCAGCAGCACTGGACAGGGCGATAAGAATGAGCAGTTCTTC.